This entry concerns a single T cell receptor (beta chain). Its matching antigen is unknown. The data are from a study of cytomegalovirus exposure and HLA in healthy donors. General study results and limits: Rare sequences made up most TCRs, while some public TCRs were found in many donors. 164 TCR beta chains were listed as cytomegalovirus-associated.

CDR1 GTSNPN and CDR2 SVGIG come from the germline V gene (reference sequence). There are 14 residues in the CDR3. Trimming stripped 1 base from V and 7 bases from J, with 15 bases between. Profiling relied on immunoSEQ multiplex PCR, and the TCRdb table lists in-frame clones only, not all of them. The repertoire consists of 100,000 or so clones, with approximately 86% occurring once and the leading ten covering 3% to 4%. The sample comprised PBMCs. The receptor was derived from a woman aged 18 to 35 in good health and CMV-seropositive. The chain recombines TRBV30 with TRBJ2-3; D remains unclear. The CDR3 DNA is TGTGCCTGGAGTGCCCGACAACCTTATCATACGCAGTATTTT. Translating gives CAWSARQPYHTQYF.